This T cell receptor (beta chain) is from a study of regulatory T cells in long-lasting Graves disease. Time point reported: newly diagnosed GD, antithyroid drugs for less than 3 months. PBMC-derived RNA was used for the TCR library. Graves' disease diagnoses followed American Thyroid Association guidelines. The TCR beta library used iRepertoire HTBI primers with Arm-PCR amplification of CDR3. Per the authors' pipeline: Spanning all samples, the identified segments comprised 62 TRBV and fewer than 15 TRBJ. TCRdb reprocessed the multiplex PCR reads with MiXCR, giving one entry per CDR3 protein. TCRdb, rather than the study authors, made the V and J calls. The sample gives 500,000 or so distinct CDR3 sequences, about 15% of which show up once; roughly 25% is in the top ten. This clonotype was seen repeatedly, ten times or more. V lost 3 bases to trimming and J lost 4 bases, with 10 bases between them. The length of the CDR3 is 14 residues. Per germline, CDR1 MNHNS and CDR2 SASEGT.

These data were also filed under a second study, of T cells in Graves' hyperthyroidism and ophthalmopathy. From that report: The study excluded patients with uncontrolled infection, other autoimmune disease, pregnancy or lactation. Based on clinical symptoms, serum thyroxine and TRAb, thyroid ultrasound and orbital computed tomography, diagnoses were reached.

The sample consisted of peripheral blood mononuclear cells (PBMCs), taken at new diagnosis, from a patient treated with antithyroid drugs. The source of this sequence is a woman aged 35 to 59 with Graves disease. This chain joins TRBV6-1 and TRBJ1-5; D call uncertain. The CDR3 DNA is TGTGCCAGCAGTGACGGAGGGAATAATCAGCCCCAGCATTTT. It specifies CASSDGGNNQPQHF.